The 15 T cell receptor beta chains below all came from one sample that was sequenced in a study of identical twins. TCRdb re-called the 5' RACE reads with MiXCR, one entry per CDR3 protein. The table records hundreds of thousands of distinct CDR3 sequences, approximately 18% of them present only once. Another study also made use of these data, one on T cells expressing NK-cell markers.

The specimen was PBMCs. The receptors derive from a woman younger than 35 in good health.

This chain connects TRBV11-2 to TRBJ2-7; perhaps TRBD2 as D (6 bases). This CDR3 has 17 residues. V was shortened by 1 base and J by 0 bases, with 16 bases between the two germline ends. The germline V gene encodes CDR1 SGHAT and CDR2 FQNNGV. The DNA of the CDR3 is TGTGCCAGCAGCTTAGGATTGGGCGGACTAAGCTCCTACGAGCAGTACTTC. Translated: CASSLGLGGLSSYEQYF.

The chain recombines TRBV10-2 with TRBJ2-7, with D possibly being TRBD2 (5 bases). The CDR3 sequence is 13 residues long. Looked up from germline, CDR1 is WSHSY and CDR2 is SAAADI. With 6 bases removed from V and 1 base from J, the gap between germline ends came to 10 bases. The CDR3 region has the DNA TGCGCCAGCAGGGGCTGGACTTCCTACGAGCAGTACTTC. Its translation is CASRGWTSYEQYF.

The chain has TRBV7-2 and TRBJ2-5; TRBD1 or TRBD2 may be the D gene (6 bases each). The ends were cut back, 4 bases at V and 2 bases at J, with 17 bases in the middle. Germline CDR1 SGHTA, CDR2 FQGNSA. The CDR3 covers 16 residues. This CDR3 is CASSWRGSSFQETQYF. The CDR3 nucleotides read TGTGCCAGCAGCTGGAGGGGGTCCTCCTTTCAAGAGACCCAGTACTTC.

The V call is TRBV25-1, the J call TRBJ2-5; no clear D. V lost 4 bases and J lost 5, with 11 bases in between. Germline V lookup: CDR1 MGHDK, CDR2 SYGVNS. The CDR3 runs to 13 residues. CDR3 protein: CASSVRPRETQYF. Here the CDR3 DNA reads TGTGCCAGCAGTGTTAGACCTAGGGAGACCCAGTACTTC.

This clonotype was seen more than once but under ten times. This chain links TRBV20-1 with TRBJ2-1; D tentatively fits TRBD1 or TRBD2 (5 bases each). The germline V gene has CDR1 DFQATT and CDR2 SNEGSKA (reference sequence). V was shortened by 5 bases and J by 0 bases, with 8 bases between the two germline ends. The CDR3 contains 13 residues. As DNA, the CDR3 is TGCAGTGCTGCGAGGGGCTCCTACAATGAGCAGTTCTTC. Protein product: CSAARGSYNEQFF.

The CDR3 DNA reads as TGTGCCACCGGGACAGGGCTGAATGAGCAGTTCTTC. It is translated as CATGTGLNEQFF. The V gene is TRBV10-3, the J gene TRBJ2-1; the match to TRBD1 covers 9 bases. The CDR3 is 12 residues long. CDR1 is ENHRY, CDR2 SYGVKD, per germline. V shed 10 bases, J shed 7 bases, and the junction held 5 bases outside the gene matches.

This clonotype was observed a handful of times. The gene calls are TRBV7-8 and TRBJ2-1; 8 nucleotides line up with TRBD2. The V segment lost 5 bases and the J segment 10 bases; nucleotides outside the gene matches: 13. The CDR3 is 15 amino acids. CDR1 and CDR2 from the germline V gene are SGHVS and FQNEAQ. CDR3 residues: CASSPFSGASEEQFF. CDR3 sequence (DNA): TGTGCCAGCAGCCCATTTAGCGGGGCCTCCGAGGAGCAGTTCTTC. The full variable domain, with the rest looked up from reference TRBV7-8 and TRBJ2-1, is GAGVSQSPRYKVAKRGQDVALRCDPISGHVSLFWYQQALGQGPEFLTYFQNEAQLDKSGLPSDRFFAERPEGSVSTLKIQRTQQEDSAVYLCASSPFSGASEEQFFGPGTRLTVL.

This clonotype was observed a handful of times. The chain has TRBV7-9 and TRBJ1-5, with 7 positions matching TRBD1. CDR3 size: 15 residues. J lost 2 bases, V lost 5 bases, and 6 bases had no gene match. Germline loops: CDR1 SEHNR, CDR2 FQNEAQ (reference sequence). In DNA form, the CDR3 reads TGTGCCAGCAGCCTGGGACAGAGAGGCAATCAGCCCCAGCATTTT. Translating it yields CASSLGQRGNQPQHF. The variable domain in full, completed from reference TRBV7-9 and TRBJ1-5, reads DTGVSQNPRHKITKRGQNVTFRCDPISEHNRLYWYRQTLGQGPEFLTYFQNEAQLEKSRLLSDRFSAERPKGSFSTLEIQRTEQGDSAMYLCASSLGQRGNQPQHFGDGTRLSIL.

V usage is TRBV7-3 and J usage is TRBJ2-1; the D call may be TRBD1 or TRBD2 (6 bases each). V was cut by 5 bases and J by 8 bases, with 13 bases left in between. In germline, CDR1 is SGHTA, CDR2 FQGTGA. The CDR3 runs 13 residues. The CDR3 DNA reads as TGTGCCAGCAGCCCCGGGGGCCTCGATGAGCAGTTCTTC. It translates to CASSPGGLDEQFF.

This clonotype was observed a few times. This chain connects TRBV7-9 to TRBJ2-1; 12 bases match TRBD2. This CDR3 has 15 residues. V dropped 7 bases and J dropped 6; count of bases not matched to a gene: 7. Germline V gene lookup returns CDR1 SEHNR and CDR2 FQNEAQ (reference sequence). The CDR3 bases are TGTGCCAGCACCCTACTAGCGGGAGGAGGCAATGAGCAGTTCTTC. Its translation is CASTLLAGGGNEQFF.

The chain recombines TRBV20-1 with TRBJ2-1; D possibly corresponds to TRBD2 (5 bases). V lost 6 bases to trimming and J lost 0 bases, with 12 bases between them. CDR3 size: 14 residues. CDR1 is DFQATT, CDR2 SNEGSKA, per germline (reference sequence). CDR3 protein: CSAPRESSYNEQFF. CDR3 sequence (DNA): TGCAGTGCCCCGAGGGAGAGCTCCTACAATGAGCAGTTCTTC.

This clonotype was observed a handful of times. This sequence joins TRBV18 and TRBJ1-2, with 8 bases fitting TRBD1. Germline trimming cut 3 bases from V and 0 bases from J; bases unmatched to any gene: 3. The CDR3 totals 15 residues. Germline lookup yields CDR1 KGHSH and CDR2 LQKENI. The CDR3 is CASSPRTGPNYGYTF. The CDR3 DNA sequence: TGTGCCAGCTCACCCCGGACAGGGCCTAACTATGGCTACACCTTC.

The chain joins TRBV20-1 to TRBJ2-1, with 8 bases fitting TRBD2. The germline V gene encodes CDR1 DFQATT and CDR2 SNEGSKA (reference sequence). The CDR3 covers 14 residues. Trimming took 5 bases from V and 7 from J; bases not matched to a gene: 10. The CDR3 region is CSAFHSVAGNEQFF. The CDR3 DNA sequence: TGCAGTGCTTTCCACAGTGTAGCGGGAAATGAGCAGTTCTTC.

The genes are TRBV3-1 and TRBJ2-7; no firm D call. The CDR3 contains 13 residues. Trimming removed 3 bases from V and 0 bases from J, with 6 bases in between. CDR1 is LGHDT, CDR2 YNNKEL, per germline (reference sequence). CDR3 protein: CASSHHSSYEQYF. Written as DNA, the CDR3 is TGTGCCAGCAGCCATCATAGCTCCTACGAGCAGTACTTC.

Ten or more counts support this clonotype. The chain couples TRBV12-3 or TRBV12-4 to TRBJ1-4, with D perhaps matching TRBD1 (5 bases). Between the trimmed V and J ends, which lost 6 bases and 4 bases, there was a span of 15 bases. The length of the CDR3 is 15 residues. The CDR3 region has the DNA TGTGCCAGCAGCGATCCAGGGAAGTTTAATGAAAAACTGTTTTTT. Translating it yields CASSDPGKFNEKLFF.